This passage covers 18 T cell receptor beta chains from one sample sequenced in a study of read filtering for tumor transcriptome and immune sequencing. From about 400 ng of RNA, a library with molecular barcoded alpha/delta and beta/gamma adaptors was made. Each CDR3 protein gets one entry after TCRdb re-called the reads with MiXCR. The data show approximately 150,000 distinct CDR3 sequences, with over 10% seen just once and approximately 8% held by the top ten. The sequenced material came from a population of CD138-negative cells sorted from bone marrow. The source of these receptors is a donor aged 40 or older with multiple myeloma.

This clonotype showed up many times. V usage is TRBV13 and J usage is TRBJ2-7, with 10 positions matching TRBD2. This CDR3 spans 15 amino acids. J gave up 3 bases and V 7 bases, and 9 bases lay outside the gene matches. CDR1 PRHDT and CDR2 FYEKMQ come from the germline V gene (reference sequence). The CDR3 DNA sequence: TGTGCCAGCATGAAAACTAGCGGGAAGGACTACGAGCAGTACTTC. Translated, it gives CASMKTSGKDYEQYF.

Only one count was recorded for this clonotype. Given a far larger clone just one base away, this is likely a sequencing read error. The rearrangement uses TRBV4-2 and TRBJ2-7, with D maybe TRBD2 (5 bases). The CDR3 is 14 amino acids. Germline CDR1 reads LGHNA; CDR2 reads YNFKEQ. The germline V and J ends were trimmed by 6 bases and 0 bases, with 12 bases remaining between them. The chain's CDR3 is CASRPSEGSYEQYF. The CDR3 DNA is TGTGCCAGCAGACCCAGTGAGGGCTCCTACGAGCAGTACTTC.

In this sample, this clonotype turned up once. One base away lies a much larger clone, so this may be a sequencing read error. The rearrangement links TRBV11-3 to TRBJ2-3, with D perhaps assigned TRBD1 or TRBD2 (5 bases each). The CDR3 is 13 residues long. Germline CDR1 SGHNT, CDR2 YENEEA. The CDR3 DNA follows: TGTGCCAGCAGCTTAGGGGACCGGGCAACGCGGTATTTT. Translated, it gives CASSLGDRATRYF.

The chain recombines TRBV5-4 with TRBJ2-5; the D gene is possibly TRBD2 (6 bases). The CDR3 extends over 13 amino acids. Trimming took off 1 base at V and 5 bases at J, with 9 bases between the two ends. CDR1 is SGHNT, CDR2 YYREEE, per germline (reference sequence). CDR3 DNA sequence: TGTGCCAGCAGCTTGCGCGGGACGGAGACCCAGTACTTC. Translating it yields CASSLRGTETQYF.

This clonotype was counted at least ten times. This chain joins TRBV11-2 and TRBJ2-1; 13 bases align to TRBD2. Germline V CDR1 and CDR2: SGHAT, FQNNGV. The CDR3 has 21 residues. The V segment lost 4 bases and the J segment 0 bases; nucleotides outside the gene matches: 15. CDR3 sequence (DNA): TGTGCCAGCAGCTCCCCAACCTCGACTAGCGGGAGGTCGAGCTCCTACAATGAGCAGTTCTTC. It is translated as CASSSPTSTSGRSSSYNEQFF.

This clonotype was detected many times. The chain links TRBV2 to TRBJ2-7; D is perhaps TRBD2 (5 bases). From germline, CDR1 is SNHLY and CDR2 FYNNEI. The CDR3 totals 15 residues. V was clipped by 4 bases and J by 0 bases, with 13 bases between them. CDR3 nucleotides: TGTGCCAGCAGTGGCAGGACTCTGAGCTCCTACGAGCAGTACTTC. It codes for CASSGRTLSSYEQYF.

The sample holds many counts of this clonotype. The chain recombines TRBV12-3 or TRBV12-4 with TRBJ2-4, with a weak D call TRBD1 (5 bases). The CDR3 loop spans 15 amino acids. V lost 7 bases and J lost 1, with 14 bases in between. This chain's CDR3 is CASTRQGSAKNIQYF. CDR3 nucleotides: TGTGCCAGCACCCGTCAGGGATCTGCCAAAAACATTCAGTACTTC.

This clonotype has more than one count but fewer than ten. The V and J genes are TRBV7-3 and TRBJ2-2; D unclear. CDR3 length: 14 amino acids. Trimming cost V 3 bases and J 6 bases, with 11 bases left between them. Germline V gene lookup returns CDR1 SGHTA and CDR2 FQGTGA. CDR3 sequence: CASSLMDRAGELFF. The CDR3, as DNA: TGTGCCAGCAGCTTGATGGACCGAGCCGGGGAGCTGTTTTTT.

This clonotype was detected ten times or more. The chain couples TRBV4-3 to TRBJ2-5, with 7 bases lining up with TRBD2. The CDR3 runs 17 residues. V lost 1 base, J lost 5 bases, and 13 bases stayed unmatched. The germline CDR1 and CDR2 sequences are LGHNA and YSLEER. The CDR3 bases are TGCGCCAGCAGCCAAGGGCTCGGCGGGAGATTGATGGAGACCCAGTACTTC. Residues: CASSQGLGGRLMETQYF.

This clonotype has a count of ten or more. V is TRBV7-2 and J is TRBJ1-5, with 7 bases identical to TRBD1. Germline V lookup: CDR1 SGHTA, CDR2 FQGNSA. Germline trimming cut 5 bases from V and 3 bases from J; bases unmatched to any gene: 4. The CDR3 sequence is 14 residues long. The CDR3 DNA reads TGTGCCAGCAGCCCGGACAGGATCAATCAGCCCCAGCATTTT. As protein: CASSPDRINQPQHF.

This clonotype was counted at least ten times. The chain combines TRBV29-1 with TRBJ2-3; D is ambiguous. Deletions cut 7 bases from V and 5 bases from J, with 16 bases between. The CDR3 totals 13 residues. CDR1 is SQVTM, CDR2 ANQGSEA, per germline. The CDR3 DNA follows: TGCAGCGGAGCTTCGGTTCTGGGAGATACGCAGTATTTT. Translating it yields CSGASVLGDTQYF.

This clonotype came up many times. The chain uses TRBV7-9 and TRBJ2-3; maybe TRBD2 (6 bases). V lost 2 bases to trimming and J lost 5 bases, with 11 bases between them. CDR1 SEHNR and CDR2 FQNEAQ come from the germline V gene (reference sequence). The CDR3 is 14 amino acids. This CDR3 is CASSLREIGDTQYF. As DNA, the CDR3 is TGTGCCAGCAGCTTACGGGAGATCGGAGATACGCAGTATTTT.

This clonotype has at least ten counts. The chain carries TRBV30 and TRBJ1-2; 10 bases agree with TRBD1. Germline trimming cut 3 bases from V and 2 bases from J; bases unmatched to any gene: 3. CDR3 length equals 14 residues. Germline CDR1 and CDR2: GTSNPN and SVGIG (reference sequence). CDR3 residues: CAWRATGGNYGYTF. Here the CDR3 DNA reads TGTGCCTGGAGGGCGACAGGGGGCAACTATGGCTACACCTTC.

A note on this clonotype: A single base separates this from a much larger clone, so it may be a read error. V gene TRBV12-3 or TRBV12-4 combines with J gene TRBJ2-3; D perhaps matches TRBD2 (5 bases). CDR3 length: 14 residues. The CDR3 is CAGSLPGFTDTQYF. CDR3 nucleotides: TGTGCCGGCAGTTTGCCGGGGTTCACAGATACGCAGTATTTT.

Comment on this clonotype: A clone one base away is much larger, so this may be a read error. The chain carries TRBV5-1 and TRBJ1-1; D might be TRBD1 (6 bases). Germline assignment: CDR1 SGHRS and CDR2 YFSETQ. The CDR3 contains 14 residues. CDR3 protein: CASSLGGVDTEAYF. DNA of the CDR3: TGCGCCAGCAGCTTAGGGGGTGTGGACACTGAAGCTTACTTT.

Remarks on this clonotype: This may be a read error, as it is one base from a much larger clone. The chain uses TRBV3-1 and TRBJ2-3; the D call may be TRBD1 or TRBD2 (5 bases each). Germline CDR1 LGHDT, CDR2 YNNKEL (reference sequence). The CDR3 is 16 residues long. This chain's CDR3 is CASNMGVAASTGTQYF. The CDR3 bases are TGTGCCAGCAACATGGGAGTGGCGGCTAGCACAGGTACGCAGTATTTT.

The genes are TRBV7-2 and TRBJ1-3; tentative D call: TRBD1 (5 bases). V was clipped by 5 bases and J by 0 bases, with 14 bases between them. The CDR3 covers 16 residues. CDR1 is SGHTA and CDR2 is FQGNSA in the germline V gene. The DNA for the CDR3 is TGTGCCAGCAGCCCGTCGGGACGGACCTCTGGAAACACCATATATTTT. Amino acid sequence: CASSPSGRTSGNTIYF.

There are many counts of this clonotype. The J gene is TRBJ2-1, the V gene TRBV5-4; 7 nucleotides align to TRBD2. The germline V gene has CDR1 SGHNT and CDR2 YYREEE (reference sequence). The CDR3 sequence is 11 residues long. The V segment lost 7 bases and the J segment 10 bases; nucleotides outside the gene matches: 5. DNA of the CDR3: TGTGCCAGCTTAGCGGGTAACGAGCAGTTCTTC. Its protein is CASLAGNEQFF.